The sequence of this TCR beta chain was determined in a study of cytomegalovirus exposure and HLA in healthy donors. About the study: Among roughly 180 million T cells, an earlier analysis found roughly 120 million unique TCR beta sequences.

The V end was cut by 0 bases, the J end by 5 bases, with 16 bases between. The V gene's germline CDR1 is MNHNS and CDR2 SASEGT. CDR3 size: 16 residues. PCR used 60 Vbeta primers and 13 Jbeta primers. Sequencing used immunoSEQ multiplex PCR; TCRdb keeps in-frame clones, though not all of them. The sample shows roughly 160,000 clones, over 70% of them seen only once. In its sample, this clone was seen a few times. Its specificity is unknown. Overall study findings and caveats: Specific recognition of CMV antigens was confirmed in vitro for three chains (all CMV-associated). As a later analysis showed, a missense DCLRE1C variant was linked to trimming of TCR beta V- and J-genes. Immune exposure information comprised only CMV serostatus.

The receptor comes from a young man in good health and CMV-seropositive. The sample consisted of PBMCs. The chain has TRBV6-1 and TRBJ2-5; a weak D match, TRBD2 (7 bases). The CDR3 bases are TGTGCCAGCAGTGAAGCAAAGGGGGGGGGCTGGGAGACCCAGTACTTC. Its translation: CASSEAKGGGWETQYF.